Listed here are 8 T cell receptor beta chains from one sample, sequenced in a study of shared clonotypes between healthy human individuals. Naive CD8 isolation took CD45RO-negative cells positively selected for CCR7 and excluded terminally differentiated effector memory CD45RA+ cells. The protocol was immunoSEQ multiplex PCR, while the TCRdb copy is restricted to in-frame clones and leaves out a portion. The table lists about 820,000 clones, 80% to 95% of them singletons. The sequenced sample consisted of naive CD8+ T cells sorted from blood. The receptors derive from a young man in good health.

This chain links TRBV4-2 with TRBJ2-7; TRBD1 matches 8 bases. The CDR3 sequence is 15 residues long. Germline CDR1 and CDR2: LGHNA and YNFKEQ. V trimming: 0 bases; J trimming: 3 bases; junction bases outside the gene matches: 4. The CDR3 is CASSQDHRGVYEQYF. The CDR3 region has the DNA TGTGCCAGCAGCCAAGATCACAGGGGGGTCTACGAGCAGTACTTC.

This clone was seen more than once but under ten times. The chain uses TRBV5-1 and TRBJ2-5; 8 bases line up with TRBD1. Germline V gives CDR1 SGHRS, CDR2 YFSETQ. This CDR3 is built from 15 residues. The trim removed 0 bases at V and 5 bases at J, leaving 6 bases unmatched. The CDR3 protein is CASSLVGTGQETQYF. DNA of the CDR3: TGCGCCAGCAGCTTGGTGGGGACAGGACAGGAGACCCAGTACTTC.

In the case of this clone: The sample carries other DNA sequences with the same CDR3. V is TRBV5-6 and J is TRBJ2-7; D is ambiguous. Germline CDR1 reads SGHDT; CDR2 reads YYEEEE. This CDR3 region has 13 residues. V was pared by 0 bases and J by 3 bases, with 7 bases between. The CDR3 region has the DNA TGTGCCAGCAGCTTGGGGCAGATCTACGAGCAGTACTTC. Residues: CASSLGQIYEQYF.

This clone occurred once. V usage is TRBV7-9 and J usage is TRBJ2-2; 8 nucleotides line up with TRBD1. V was clipped by 1 base and J by 0 bases; unmatched bases: 7. Per the germline V gene, CDR1 is SEHNR and CDR2 is FQNEAQ (reference sequence). CDR3 length equals 18 residues. Here the CDR3 reads CASSLVPQGAPNTGELFF. CDR3 nucleotides: TGTGCCAGCAGCTTAGTGCCTCAGGGGGCGCCGAACACCGGGGAGCTGTTTTTT. Supplemented by reference TRBV7-9 and TRBJ2-2, the full variable domain reads DTGVSQNPRHKITKRGQNVTFRCDPISEHNRLYWYRQTLGQGPEFLTYFQNEAQLEKSRLLSDRFSAERPKGSFSTLEIQRTEQGDSAMYLCASSLVPQGAPNTGELFFGEGSRLTVL.

In its sample, this clone was seen once. The chain carries TRBV7-2 and TRBJ2-2, with D unclear. Trimming left V 1 base short and J 6 bases short, with 3 bases between. CDR1 is SGHTA, CDR2 FQGNSA, per germline. The CDR3 runs to 12 residues. In DNA, the CDR3 is TGTGCCAGCAGCTTAGGGGCCGGGGAGCTGTTTTTT. Residues: CASSLGAGELFF.

The chain carries TRBV13 and TRBJ2-5; D might be TRBD1 or TRBD2, each matching 7 bases. This CDR3 region has 15 residues. Per the germline V gene, CDR1 is PRHDT and CDR2 is FYEKMQ (reference sequence). With 9 bases removed from V and 4 bases from J, the gap between germline ends came to 21 bases. CDR3 loop: CASTTGRGLGETQYF. The CDR3, as DNA: TGTGCCAGTACCACAGGGAGGGGGCTGGGAGAGACCCAGTACTTC.

The chain uses TRBV5-4 and TRBJ1-5, with TRBD1 matching 9 bases. Trimming removed 3 bases from V and 4 bases from J; junction bases left unmatched: 5. Germline V gives CDR1 SGHNT, CDR2 YYREEE (reference sequence). The CDR3 extends over 15 amino acids. DNA of the CDR3: TGTGCCAGCAGCTGGGCCGACAGGGGGAATCAGCCCCAGCATTTT. This translates into CASSWADRGNQPQHF. The whole variable domain, remainder taken from reference TRBV5-4 and TRBJ1-5, is ETGVTQSPTHLIKTRGQQVTLRCSSQSGHNTVSWYQQALGQGPQFIFQYYREEENGRGNFPPRFSGLQFPNYSSELNVNALELDDSALYLCASSWADRGNQPQHFGDGTRLSIL.

This chain links TRBV6-1 with TRBJ2-1, with D perhaps matching TRBD1 or TRBD2 (5 bases each). The CDR3 contains 12 residues. In germline, CDR1 is MNHNS, CDR2 SASEGT. V lost 6 bases, J lost 10 bases, and 13 bases lay in between. The CDR3 loop reads CASRRGAGEQFF. CDR3 DNA sequence: TGTGCCAGCAGGAGGGGAGCCGGCGAGCAGTTCTTC.